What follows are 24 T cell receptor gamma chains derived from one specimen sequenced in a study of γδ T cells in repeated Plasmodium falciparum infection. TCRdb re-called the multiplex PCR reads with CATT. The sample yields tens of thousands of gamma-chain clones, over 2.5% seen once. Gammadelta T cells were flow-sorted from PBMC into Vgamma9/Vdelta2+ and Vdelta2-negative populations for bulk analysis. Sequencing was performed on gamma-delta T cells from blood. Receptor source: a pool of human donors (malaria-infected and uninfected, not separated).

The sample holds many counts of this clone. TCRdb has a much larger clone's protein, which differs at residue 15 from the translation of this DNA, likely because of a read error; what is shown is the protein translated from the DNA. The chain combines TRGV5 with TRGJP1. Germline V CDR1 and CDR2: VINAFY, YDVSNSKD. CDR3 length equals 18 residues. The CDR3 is CATWDTPRGWSTGWLKIF. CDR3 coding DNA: TGTGCCACCTGGGACACCCCGAGGGGTTGGTCCACTGGTTGGCTCAAGATATTT.

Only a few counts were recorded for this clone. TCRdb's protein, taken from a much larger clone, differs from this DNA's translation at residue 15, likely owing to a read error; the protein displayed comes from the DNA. The DNA for the CDR3 is TGTGCCTTGTGGGAGGTTATTCGGCAAGAGTTGGGCAAAAAAAGCAAGGTATTT. Translation gives CALWEVIRQELGKKSKVF. The chain couples TRGV9 to TRGJP. No J gene is reported in TCRdb; it was inferred here by comparing the DNA with germline. The CDR3 spans 18 residues. CDR1 is GITISATS, CDR2 ISYDGTV, per germline (reference sequence).

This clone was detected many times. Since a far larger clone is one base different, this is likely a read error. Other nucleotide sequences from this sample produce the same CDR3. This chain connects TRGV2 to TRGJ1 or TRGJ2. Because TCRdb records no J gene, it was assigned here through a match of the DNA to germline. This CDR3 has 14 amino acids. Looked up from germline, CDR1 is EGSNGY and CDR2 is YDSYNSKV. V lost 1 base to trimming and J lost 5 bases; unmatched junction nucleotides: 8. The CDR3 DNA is TGTGCCACCTGGGACGGATTAACACATTATAAGAAACTCTTT. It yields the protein CATWDGLTHYKKLF.

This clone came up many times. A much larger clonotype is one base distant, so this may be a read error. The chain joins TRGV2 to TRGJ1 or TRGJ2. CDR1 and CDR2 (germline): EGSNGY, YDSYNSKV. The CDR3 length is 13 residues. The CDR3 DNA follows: TGTGCCACCTGGGACGGGCCGGGTTATAAGAAGCTCTTT. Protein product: CATWDGPGYKKLF.

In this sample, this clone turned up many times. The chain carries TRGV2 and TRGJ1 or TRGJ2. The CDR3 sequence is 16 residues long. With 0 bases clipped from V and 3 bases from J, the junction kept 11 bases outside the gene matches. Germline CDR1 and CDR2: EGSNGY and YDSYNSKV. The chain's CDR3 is CATWDGSLITYYKKLF. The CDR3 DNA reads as TGTGCCACCTGGGACGGGTCCCTGATAACTTATTATAAGAAACTCTTT.

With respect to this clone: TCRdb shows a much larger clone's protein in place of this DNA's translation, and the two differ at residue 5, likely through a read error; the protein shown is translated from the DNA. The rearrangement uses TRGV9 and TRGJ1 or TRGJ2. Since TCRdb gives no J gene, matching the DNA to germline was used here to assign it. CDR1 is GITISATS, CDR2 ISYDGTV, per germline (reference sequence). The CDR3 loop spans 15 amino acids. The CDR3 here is CALWGVSPRYYKKLF. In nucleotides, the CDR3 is TGTGCCTTGTGGGGGGTGTCACCTAGGTATTATAAGAAACTCTTT.

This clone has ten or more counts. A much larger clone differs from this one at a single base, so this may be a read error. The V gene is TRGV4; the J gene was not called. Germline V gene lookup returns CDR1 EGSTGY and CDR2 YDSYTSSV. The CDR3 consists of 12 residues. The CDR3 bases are TGTGCCACCCGGAGCTGTTATTATAAGAGACTCTTT. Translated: CATRSCYYKRLF.

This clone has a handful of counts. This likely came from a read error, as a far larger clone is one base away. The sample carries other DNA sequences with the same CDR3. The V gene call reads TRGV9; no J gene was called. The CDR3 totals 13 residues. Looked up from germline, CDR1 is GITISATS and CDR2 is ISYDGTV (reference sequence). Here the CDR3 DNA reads TGTGCCTTGTGGGAGGTGCACTGTTGTAAGAAGCTCTTT. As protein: CALWEVHCCKKLF.

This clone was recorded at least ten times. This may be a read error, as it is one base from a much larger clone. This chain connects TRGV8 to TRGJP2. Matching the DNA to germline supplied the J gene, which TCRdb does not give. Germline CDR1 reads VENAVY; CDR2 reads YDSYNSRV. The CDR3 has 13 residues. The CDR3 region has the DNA TGTGCCACCTGGGATAGTAGCGATTGGATCAAGACGTTT. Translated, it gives CATWDSSDWIKTF.

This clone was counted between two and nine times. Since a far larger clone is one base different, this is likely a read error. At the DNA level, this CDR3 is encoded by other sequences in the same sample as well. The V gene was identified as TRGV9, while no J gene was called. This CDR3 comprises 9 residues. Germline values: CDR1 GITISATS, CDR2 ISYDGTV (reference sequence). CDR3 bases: TGTGCCTTGTATTCCCGGAAACTTTTT. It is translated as CALYSRKLF.

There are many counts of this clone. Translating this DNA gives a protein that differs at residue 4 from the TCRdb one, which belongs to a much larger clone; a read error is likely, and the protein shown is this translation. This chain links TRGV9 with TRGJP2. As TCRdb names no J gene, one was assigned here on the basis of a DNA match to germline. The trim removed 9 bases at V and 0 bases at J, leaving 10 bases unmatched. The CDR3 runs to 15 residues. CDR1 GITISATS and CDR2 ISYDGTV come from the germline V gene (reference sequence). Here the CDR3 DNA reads TGTGCCTTGCGGGTAGGGTATAGTAGTGATTGGATCAAGACGTTT. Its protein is CALRVGYSSDWIKTF.

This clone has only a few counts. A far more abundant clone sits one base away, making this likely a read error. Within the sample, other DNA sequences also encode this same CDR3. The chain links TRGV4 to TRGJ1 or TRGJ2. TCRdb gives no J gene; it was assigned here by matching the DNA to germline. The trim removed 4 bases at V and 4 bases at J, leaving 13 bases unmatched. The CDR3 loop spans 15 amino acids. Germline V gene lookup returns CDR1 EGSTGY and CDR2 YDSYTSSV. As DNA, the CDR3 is TGTGCCACCTGGGACGGGCCGGGTCGGTATTATAAGAAACTCTTT. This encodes CATWDGPGRYYKKLF.

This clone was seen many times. The CDR3 sequence is CALWEAPRFYYKKLF. CDR3 in DNA: TGTGCCTTGTGGGAGGCCCCACGGTTTTATTATAAGAAACTCTTT. The chain couples TRGV9 to TRGJ1 or TRGJ2. This CDR3 has 15 residues. The germline CDR1 and CDR2 sequences are GITISATS and ISYDGTV (reference sequence). The ends lost 2 bases at V and 3 bases at J; junction bases unmatched: 10.

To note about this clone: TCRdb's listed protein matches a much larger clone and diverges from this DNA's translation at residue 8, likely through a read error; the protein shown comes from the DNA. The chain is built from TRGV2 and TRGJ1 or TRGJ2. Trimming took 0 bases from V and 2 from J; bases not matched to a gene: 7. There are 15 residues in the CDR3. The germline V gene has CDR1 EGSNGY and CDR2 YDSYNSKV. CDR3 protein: CATWDGPLHYYKKLF. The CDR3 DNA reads TGTGCCACCTGGGACGGGCCGCTCCATTATTATAAGAAACTCTTT.

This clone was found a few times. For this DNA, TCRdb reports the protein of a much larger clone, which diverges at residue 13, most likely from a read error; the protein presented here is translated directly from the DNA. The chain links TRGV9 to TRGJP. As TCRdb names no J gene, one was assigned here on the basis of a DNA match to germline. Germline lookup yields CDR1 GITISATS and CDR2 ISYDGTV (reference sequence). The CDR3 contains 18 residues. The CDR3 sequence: CALWEVNEQELGRKIKVF. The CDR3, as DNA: TGTGCCTTGTGGGAGGTGAACGAGCAAGAGTTGGGCAGAAAAATCAAGGTATTT.

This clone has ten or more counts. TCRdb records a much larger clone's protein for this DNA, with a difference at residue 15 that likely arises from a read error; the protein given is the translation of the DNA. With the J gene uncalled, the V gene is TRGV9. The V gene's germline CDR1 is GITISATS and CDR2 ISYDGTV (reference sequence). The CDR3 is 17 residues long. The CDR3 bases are TGTGCCTTGTGGGAGGTGCCGTTGGAGTTGGGCAAAAAAATCGAGGTATTT. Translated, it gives CALWEVPLELGKKIEVF.

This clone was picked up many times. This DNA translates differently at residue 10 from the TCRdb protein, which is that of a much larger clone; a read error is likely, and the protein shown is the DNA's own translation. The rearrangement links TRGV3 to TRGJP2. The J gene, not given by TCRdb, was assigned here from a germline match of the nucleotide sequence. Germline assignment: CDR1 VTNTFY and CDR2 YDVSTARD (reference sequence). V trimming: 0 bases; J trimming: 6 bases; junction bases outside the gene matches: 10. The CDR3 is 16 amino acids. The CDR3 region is CATWDRLMNGDWIKTF. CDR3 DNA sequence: TGTGCCACCTGGGACAGGCTTATGAATGGTGATTGGATCAAGACGTTT.

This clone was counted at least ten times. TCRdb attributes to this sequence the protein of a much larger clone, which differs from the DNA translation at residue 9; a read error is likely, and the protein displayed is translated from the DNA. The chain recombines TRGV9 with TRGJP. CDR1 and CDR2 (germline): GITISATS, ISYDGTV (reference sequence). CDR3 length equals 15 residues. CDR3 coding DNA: TGTGCCTTGTGGGACCAAGAGTTGAGCAAAAAAATCAAGGTATTT. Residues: CALWDQELSKKIKVF.

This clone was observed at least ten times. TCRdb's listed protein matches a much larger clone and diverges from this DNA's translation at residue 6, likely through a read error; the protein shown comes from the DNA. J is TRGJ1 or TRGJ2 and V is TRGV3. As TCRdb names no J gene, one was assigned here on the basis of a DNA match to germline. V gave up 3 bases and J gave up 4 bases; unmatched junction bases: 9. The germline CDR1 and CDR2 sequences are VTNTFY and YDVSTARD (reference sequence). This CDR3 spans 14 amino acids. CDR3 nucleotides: TGTGCCACCTGGGACGACTTATCGTATTATAAGAAACTCTTT. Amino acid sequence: CATWDDLSYYKKLF.

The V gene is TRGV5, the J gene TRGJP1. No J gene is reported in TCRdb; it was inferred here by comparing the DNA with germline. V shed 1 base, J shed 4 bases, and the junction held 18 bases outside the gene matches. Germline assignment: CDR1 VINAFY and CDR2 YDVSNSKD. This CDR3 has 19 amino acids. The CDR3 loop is CATWDSRPRPPHTGWFKIF. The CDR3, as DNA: TGTGCCACCTGGGACAGTCGCCCCCGCCCCCCCCACACTGGTTGGTTCAAGATATTT.

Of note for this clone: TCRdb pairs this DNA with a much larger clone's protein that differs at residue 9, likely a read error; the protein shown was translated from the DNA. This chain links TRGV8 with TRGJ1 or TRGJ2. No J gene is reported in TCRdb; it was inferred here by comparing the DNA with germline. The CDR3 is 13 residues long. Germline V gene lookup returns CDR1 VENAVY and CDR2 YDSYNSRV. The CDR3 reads CATWDSNYDKKLF. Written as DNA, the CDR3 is TGTGCCACCTGGGATTCGAATTATGATAAGAAACTCTTT.

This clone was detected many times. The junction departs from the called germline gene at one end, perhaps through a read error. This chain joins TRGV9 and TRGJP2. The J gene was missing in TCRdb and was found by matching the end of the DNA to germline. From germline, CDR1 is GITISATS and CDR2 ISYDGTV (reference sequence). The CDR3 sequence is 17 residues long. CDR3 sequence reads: CALWEVQNSGSDWIKTF. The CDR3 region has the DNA TGTGCCTTATGGGAGGTGCAGAATAGCGGTAGTGATTGGATCAAGACGTTT.

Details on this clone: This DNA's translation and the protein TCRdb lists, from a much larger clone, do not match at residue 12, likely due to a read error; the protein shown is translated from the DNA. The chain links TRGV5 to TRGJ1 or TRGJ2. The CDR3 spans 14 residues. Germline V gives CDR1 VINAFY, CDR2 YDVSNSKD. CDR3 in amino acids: CATWDRRRYYKRLF. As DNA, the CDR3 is TGTGCCACCTGGGACAGGCGGCGGTATTATAAGAGACTCTTT.

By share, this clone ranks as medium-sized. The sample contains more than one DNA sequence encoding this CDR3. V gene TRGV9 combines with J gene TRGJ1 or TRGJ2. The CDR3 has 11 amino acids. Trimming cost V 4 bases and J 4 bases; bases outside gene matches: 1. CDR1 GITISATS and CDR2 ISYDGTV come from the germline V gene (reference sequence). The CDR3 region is CALWDYYKKLF. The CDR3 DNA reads TGTGCCTTGTGGGACTATTATAAGAAACTCTTT.